This T cell receptor beta chain was recorded in a study of T cell responses to AZD1222 COVID-19 vaccine. Study-wide results and limits: When two AZD1222 doses had been given, Spike-specific TCR breadth and depth rose.

Some clones are missing from TCRdb's copy, which holds only in-frame ones; the method was immunoSEQ multiplex PCR. The sample has approximately 120,000 clones, 75% to 90% seen once. The V end lost 3 bases, the J end lost 6 bases, and 12 bases lay between the germline ends. The CDR3 contains 13 residues. On this clone: Its antigen is not known.

This specimen consisted of peripheral blood, obtained on day 0 of AZD1222 vaccination. This TCR was sampled from an adult in good health. This chain joins TRBV12-3 or TRBV12-4 and TRBJ2-7; D is ambiguous. CDR3: CASSFNPAIEQYF. In DNA, the CDR3 is TGTGCCAGCAGTTTTAATCCGGCGATCGAGCAGTACTTC.